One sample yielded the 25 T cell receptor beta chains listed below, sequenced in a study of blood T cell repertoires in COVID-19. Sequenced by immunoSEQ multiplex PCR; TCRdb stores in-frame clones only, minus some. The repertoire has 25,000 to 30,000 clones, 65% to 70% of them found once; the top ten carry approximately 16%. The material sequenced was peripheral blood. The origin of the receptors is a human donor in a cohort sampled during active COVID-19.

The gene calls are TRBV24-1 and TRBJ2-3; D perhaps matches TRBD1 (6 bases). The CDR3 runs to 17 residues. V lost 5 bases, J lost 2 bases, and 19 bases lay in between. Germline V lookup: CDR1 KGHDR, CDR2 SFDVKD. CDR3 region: CATSASEWDTLTDTQYF. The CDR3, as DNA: TGTGCCACCAGTGCCTCAGAGTGGGACACTCTCACAGATACGCAGTATTTT.

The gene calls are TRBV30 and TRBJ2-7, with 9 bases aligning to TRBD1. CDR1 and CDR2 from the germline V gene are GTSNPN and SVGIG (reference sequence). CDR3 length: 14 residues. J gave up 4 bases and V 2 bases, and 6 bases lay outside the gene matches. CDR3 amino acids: CAWSLIQGAYEQYF. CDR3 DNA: TGTGCCTGGAGTCTGATACAGGGGGCTTACGAGCAGTACTTC.

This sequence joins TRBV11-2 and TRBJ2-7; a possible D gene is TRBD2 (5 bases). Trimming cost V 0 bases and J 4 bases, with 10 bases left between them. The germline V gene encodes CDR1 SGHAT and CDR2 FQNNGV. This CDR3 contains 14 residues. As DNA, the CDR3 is TGTGCCAGCAGCTTAGATCGGGGAAGATACGAGCAGTACTTC. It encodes CASSLDRGRYEQYF. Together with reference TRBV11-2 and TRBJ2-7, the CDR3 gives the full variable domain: EAGVAQSPRYKIIEKRQSVAFWCNPISGHATLYWYQQILGQGPKLLIQFQNNGVVDDSQLPKDRFSAERLKGVDSTLKIQPAKLEDSAVYLCASSLDRGRYEQYFGPGTRLTVT.

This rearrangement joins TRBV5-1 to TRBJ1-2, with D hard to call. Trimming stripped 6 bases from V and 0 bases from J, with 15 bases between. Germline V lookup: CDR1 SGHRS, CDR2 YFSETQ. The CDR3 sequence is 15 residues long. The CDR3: CASNSGSAANYGYTF. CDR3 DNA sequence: TGCGCCAGCAATAGTGGTAGCGCGGCTAACTATGGCTACACCTTC.

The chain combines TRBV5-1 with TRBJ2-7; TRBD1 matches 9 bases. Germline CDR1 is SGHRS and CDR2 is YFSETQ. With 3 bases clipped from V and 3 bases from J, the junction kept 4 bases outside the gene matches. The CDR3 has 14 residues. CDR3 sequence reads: CASSSRDRVYEQYF. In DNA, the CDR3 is TGCGCCAGCAGCTCCAGGGACAGGGTCTACGAGCAGTACTTC. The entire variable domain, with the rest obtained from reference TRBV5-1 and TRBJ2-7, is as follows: KAGVTQTPRYLIKTRGQQVTLSCSPISGHRSVSWYQQTPGQGLQFLFEYFSETQRNKGNFPGRFSGRQFSNSRSEMNVSTLELGDSALYLCASSSRDRVYEQYFGPGTRLTVT.

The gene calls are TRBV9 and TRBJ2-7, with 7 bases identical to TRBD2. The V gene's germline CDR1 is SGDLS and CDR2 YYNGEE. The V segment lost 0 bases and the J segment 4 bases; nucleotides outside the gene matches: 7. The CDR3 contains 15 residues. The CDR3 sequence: CASSVAASGDYEQYF. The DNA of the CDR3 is TGTGCCAGCAGCGTAGCAGCTAGCGGAGATTACGAGCAGTACTTC.

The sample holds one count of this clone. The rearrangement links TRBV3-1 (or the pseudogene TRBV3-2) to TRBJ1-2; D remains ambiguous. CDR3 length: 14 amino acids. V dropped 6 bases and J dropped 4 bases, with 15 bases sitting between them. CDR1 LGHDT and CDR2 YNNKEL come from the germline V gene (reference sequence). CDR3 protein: CASSPGLLSYGYTF. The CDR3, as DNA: TGTGCCAGCAGTCCTGGACTTCTGTCCTATGGCTACACCTTC.

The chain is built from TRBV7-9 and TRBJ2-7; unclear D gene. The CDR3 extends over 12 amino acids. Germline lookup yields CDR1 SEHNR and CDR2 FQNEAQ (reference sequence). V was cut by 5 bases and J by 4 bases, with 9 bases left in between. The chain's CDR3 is CASSATDYEQYF. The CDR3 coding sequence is TGTGCCAGCAGCGCCACAGATTACGAGCAGTACTTC.

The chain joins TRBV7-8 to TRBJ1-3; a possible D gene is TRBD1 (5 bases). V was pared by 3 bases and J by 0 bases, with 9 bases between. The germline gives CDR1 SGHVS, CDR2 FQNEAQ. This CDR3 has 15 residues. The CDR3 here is CASSFGQSSGNTIYF. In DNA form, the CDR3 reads TGTGCCAGCAGCTTCGGACAATCCTCTGGAAACACCATATATTTT.

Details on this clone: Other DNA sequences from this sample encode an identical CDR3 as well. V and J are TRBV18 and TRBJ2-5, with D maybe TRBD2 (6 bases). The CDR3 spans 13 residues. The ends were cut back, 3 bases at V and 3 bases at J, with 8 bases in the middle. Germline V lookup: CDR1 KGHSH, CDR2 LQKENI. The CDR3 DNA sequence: TGTGCCAGCTCACCTCCGGGGGAAGAGACCCAGTACTTC. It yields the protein CASSPPGEETQYF. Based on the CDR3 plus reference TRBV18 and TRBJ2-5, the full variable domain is NAGVMQNPRHLVRRRGQEARLRCSPMKGHSHVYWYRQLPEEGLKFMVYLQKENIIDESGMPKERFSAEFPKEGPSILRIQQVVRGDSAAYFCASSPPGEETQYFGPGTRLLVL.

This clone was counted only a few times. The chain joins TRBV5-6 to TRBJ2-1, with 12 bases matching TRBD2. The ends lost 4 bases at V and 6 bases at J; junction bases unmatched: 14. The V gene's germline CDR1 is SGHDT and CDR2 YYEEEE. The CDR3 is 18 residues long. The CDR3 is CASSTEGLTSGRINEQFF. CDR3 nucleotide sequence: TGTGCCAGCAGCACCGAGGGCCTGACTAGCGGGAGAATCAATGAGCAGTTCTTC.

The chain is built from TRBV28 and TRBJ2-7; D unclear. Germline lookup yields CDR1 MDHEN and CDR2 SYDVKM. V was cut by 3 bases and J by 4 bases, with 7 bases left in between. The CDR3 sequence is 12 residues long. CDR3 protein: CASSLRRYEQYF. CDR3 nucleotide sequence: TGTGCCAGCAGTTTGAGGCGTTACGAGCAGTACTTC.

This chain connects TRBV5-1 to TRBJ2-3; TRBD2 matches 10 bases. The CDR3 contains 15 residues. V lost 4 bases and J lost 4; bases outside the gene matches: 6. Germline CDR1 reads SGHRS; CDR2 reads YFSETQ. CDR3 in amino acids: CASSPRAGGPDTQYF. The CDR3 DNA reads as TGCGCCAGCAGCCCTCGAGCGGGGGGGCCAGATACGCAGTATTTT.

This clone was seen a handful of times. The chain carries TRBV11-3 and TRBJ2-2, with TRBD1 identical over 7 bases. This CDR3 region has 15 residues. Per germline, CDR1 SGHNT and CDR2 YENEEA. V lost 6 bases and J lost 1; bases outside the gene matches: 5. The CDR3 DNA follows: TGTGCCAGCAGGCCGACAGGGAGGAACACCGGGGAGCTGTTTTTT. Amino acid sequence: CASRPTGRNTGELFF. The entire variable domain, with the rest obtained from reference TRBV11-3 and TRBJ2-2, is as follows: EAGVVQSPRYKIIEKKQPVAFWCNPISGHNTLYWYLQNLGQGPELLIRYENEEAVDDSQLPKDRFSAERLKGVDSTLKIQPAELGDSAVYLCASRPTGRNTGELFFGEGSRLTVL.

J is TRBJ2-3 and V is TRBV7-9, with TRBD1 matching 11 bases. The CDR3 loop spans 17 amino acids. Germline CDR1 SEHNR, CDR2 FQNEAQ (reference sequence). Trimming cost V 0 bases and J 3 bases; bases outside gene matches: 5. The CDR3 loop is CASSLARTGGGTDTQYF. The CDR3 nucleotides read TGTGCCAGCAGCTTAGCACGGACAGGGGGCGGAACAGATACGCAGTATTTT. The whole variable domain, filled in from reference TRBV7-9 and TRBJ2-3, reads DTGVSQNPRHKITKRGQNVTFRCDPISEHNRLYWYRQTLGQGPEFLTYFQNEAQLEKSRLLSDRFSAERPKGSFSTLEIQRTEQGDSAMYLCASSLARTGGGTDTQYFGPGTRLTVL.

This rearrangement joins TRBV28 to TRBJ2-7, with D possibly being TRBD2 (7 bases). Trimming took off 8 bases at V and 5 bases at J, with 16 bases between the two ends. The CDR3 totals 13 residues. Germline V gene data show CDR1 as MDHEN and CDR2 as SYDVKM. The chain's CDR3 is CASLGGGGNEQYF. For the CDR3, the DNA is TGTGCCAGCCTAGGGGGGGGCGGGAACGAGCAGTACTTC.

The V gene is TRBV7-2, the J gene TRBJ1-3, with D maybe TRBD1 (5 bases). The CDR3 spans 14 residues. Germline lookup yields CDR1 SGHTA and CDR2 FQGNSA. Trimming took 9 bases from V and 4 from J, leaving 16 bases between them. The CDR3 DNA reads TGTGCCAGTAGCGGGGGGGGACTCGGAAACACCATATATTTT. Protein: CASSGGGLGNTIYF.

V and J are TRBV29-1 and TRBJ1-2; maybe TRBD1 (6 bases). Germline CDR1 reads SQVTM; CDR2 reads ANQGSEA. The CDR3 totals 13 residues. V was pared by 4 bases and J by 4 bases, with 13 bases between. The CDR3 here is CSVVTGIGYGYTF. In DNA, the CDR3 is TGCAGCGTTGTGACAGGTATAGGCTATGGCTACACCTTC.

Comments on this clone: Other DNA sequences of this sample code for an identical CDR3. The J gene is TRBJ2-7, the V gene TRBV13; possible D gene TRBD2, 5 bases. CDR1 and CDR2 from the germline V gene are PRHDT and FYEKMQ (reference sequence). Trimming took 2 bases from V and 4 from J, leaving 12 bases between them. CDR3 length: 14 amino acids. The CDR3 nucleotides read TGTGCCAGCAGCTTAAGAGGGAGTCGGTACGAGCAGTACTTC. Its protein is CASSLRGSRYEQYF.

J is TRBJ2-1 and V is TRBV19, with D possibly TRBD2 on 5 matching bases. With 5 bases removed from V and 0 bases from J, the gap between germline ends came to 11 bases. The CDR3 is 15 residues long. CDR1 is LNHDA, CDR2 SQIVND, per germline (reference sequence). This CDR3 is CASSLDLYSYNEQFF. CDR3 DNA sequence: TGTGCCAGTAGTTTGGACTTGTACTCCTACAATGAGCAGTTCTTC.

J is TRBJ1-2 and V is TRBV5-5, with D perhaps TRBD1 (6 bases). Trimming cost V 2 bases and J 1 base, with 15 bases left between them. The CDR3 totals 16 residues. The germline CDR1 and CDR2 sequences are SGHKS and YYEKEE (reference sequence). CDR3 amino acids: CASSLREQGYNYGYTF. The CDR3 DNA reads TGTGCCAGCAGCTTAAGGGAACAGGGATATAACTATGGCTACACCTTC.

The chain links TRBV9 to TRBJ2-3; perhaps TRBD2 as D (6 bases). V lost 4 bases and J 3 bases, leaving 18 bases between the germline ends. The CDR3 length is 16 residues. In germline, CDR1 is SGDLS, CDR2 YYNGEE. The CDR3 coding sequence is TGTGCCAGCAGCCCACGGGCCGGGGGTGAGACAGATACGCAGTATTTT. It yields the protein CASSPRAGGETDTQYF.

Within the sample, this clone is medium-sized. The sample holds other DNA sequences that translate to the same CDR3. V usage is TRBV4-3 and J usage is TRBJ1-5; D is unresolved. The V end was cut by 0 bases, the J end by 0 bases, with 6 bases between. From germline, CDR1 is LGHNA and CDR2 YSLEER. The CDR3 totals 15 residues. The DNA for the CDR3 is TGCGCCAGCAGCCAAGATCAAAATAGCAATCAGCCCCAGCATTTT. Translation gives CASSQDQNSNQPQHF.

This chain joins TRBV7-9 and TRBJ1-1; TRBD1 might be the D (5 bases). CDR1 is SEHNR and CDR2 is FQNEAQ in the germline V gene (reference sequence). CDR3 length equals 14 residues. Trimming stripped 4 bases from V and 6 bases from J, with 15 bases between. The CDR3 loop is CASSSGLRGAEAFF. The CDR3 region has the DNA TGTGCCAGCAGCTCGGGACTACGCGGTGCTGAAGCTTTCTTT.

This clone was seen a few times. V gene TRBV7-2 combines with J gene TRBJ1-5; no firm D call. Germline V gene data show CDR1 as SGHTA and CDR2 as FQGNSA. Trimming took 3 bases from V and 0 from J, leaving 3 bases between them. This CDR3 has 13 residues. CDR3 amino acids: CASSFNSNQPQHF. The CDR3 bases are TGTGCCAGCAGCTTCAATAGCAATCAGCCCCAGCATTTT.